Listed here is a single T cell receptor (beta chain). Clones were sequenced by immunoSEQ multiplex PCR, and TCRdb holds only the in-frame ones, with some missing. Among 150,000 to 180,000 clones listed, roughly four fifths were seen once. This sample is drawn from a study of blood T cell repertoires in COVID-19. Study-wide background: PBMCs, B-cell-depleted T cells, or T cells provided the cDNA or gDNA that made up the material.

There are 14 residues in the CDR3. Per germline, CDR1 SGHRS and CDR2 YFSETQ. V gave up 0 bases and J gave up 7 bases, with 11 bases separating them. What was sequenced was peripheral blood. The rearrangement joins TRBV5-1 to TRBJ2-1; D possibly corresponds to TRBD1 (5 bases). This receptor was identified in a woman aged 60-70 years with COVID-19, enrolled during active disease. CDR3 residues: CASSLADTRNEQFF. The CDR3, as DNA: TGCGCCAGCAGCTTGGCGGACACGAGGAATGAGCAGTTCTTC.